This TCR beta chain appears in the sequencing data of a study of T cell responses to AZD1222 COVID-19 vaccine. Clones were read by immunoSEQ multiplex PCR, and TCRdb kept only the in-frame ones, dropping some. This table holds roughly 100,000 clones, about 87% found once. In germline, CDR1 is SNHLY, CDR2 FYNNEI. Between the trimmed V and J ends, which lost 4 bases and 7 bases, there was a span of 11 bases. This CDR3 spans 13 amino acids. This TCR derives from an adult in good health. The sample here was peripheral blood, taken on day 0 of AZD1222 vaccination. This chain links TRBV2 with TRBJ2-1; possibly TRBD2 for D (6 bases). CDR3 DNA sequence: TGTGCCAGCAGTGCCTTTGGGAGGAATGAGCAGTTCTTC. Amino acids: CASSAFGRNEQFF.